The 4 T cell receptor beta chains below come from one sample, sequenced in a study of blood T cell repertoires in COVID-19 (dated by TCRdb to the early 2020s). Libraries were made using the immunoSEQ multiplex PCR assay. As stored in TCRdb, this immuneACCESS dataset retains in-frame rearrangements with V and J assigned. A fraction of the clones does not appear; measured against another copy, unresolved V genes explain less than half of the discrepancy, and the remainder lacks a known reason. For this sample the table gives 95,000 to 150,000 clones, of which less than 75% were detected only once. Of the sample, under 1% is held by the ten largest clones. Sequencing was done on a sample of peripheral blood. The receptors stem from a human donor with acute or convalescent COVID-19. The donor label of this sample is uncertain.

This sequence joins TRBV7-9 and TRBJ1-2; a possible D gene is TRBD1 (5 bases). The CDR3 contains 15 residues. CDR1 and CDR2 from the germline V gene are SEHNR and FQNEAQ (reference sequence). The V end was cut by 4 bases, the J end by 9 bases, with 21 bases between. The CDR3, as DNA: TGTGCCAGCAGCTCCCTCGGTCGGGACTGGAGTAGCTACACCTTC. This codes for CASSSLGRDWSSYTF.

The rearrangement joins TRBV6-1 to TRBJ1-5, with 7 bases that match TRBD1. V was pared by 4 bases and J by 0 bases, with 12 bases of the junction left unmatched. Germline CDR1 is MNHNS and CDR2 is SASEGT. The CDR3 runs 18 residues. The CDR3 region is CASSGVDRRVYSNQPQHF. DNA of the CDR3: TGTGCCAGCAGTGGCGTGGACAGGAGGGTCTATAGCAATCAGCCCCAGCATTTT.

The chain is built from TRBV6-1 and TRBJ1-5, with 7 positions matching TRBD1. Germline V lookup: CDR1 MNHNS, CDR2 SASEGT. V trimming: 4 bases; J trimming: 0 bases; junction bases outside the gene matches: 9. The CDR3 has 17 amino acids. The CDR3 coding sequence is TGTGCCAGCAGTGGGGGGGACAGAGGATATAGCAATCAGCCCCAGCATTTT. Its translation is CASSGGDRGYSNQPQHF.

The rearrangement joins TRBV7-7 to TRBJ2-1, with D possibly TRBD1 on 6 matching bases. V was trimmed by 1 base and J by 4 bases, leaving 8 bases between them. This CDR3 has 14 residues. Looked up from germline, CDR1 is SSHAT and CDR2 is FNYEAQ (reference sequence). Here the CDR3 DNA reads TGTGCCAGCAGCTTAGGGCAGGGGTACAATGAGCAGTTCTTC. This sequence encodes CASSLGQGYNEQFF.